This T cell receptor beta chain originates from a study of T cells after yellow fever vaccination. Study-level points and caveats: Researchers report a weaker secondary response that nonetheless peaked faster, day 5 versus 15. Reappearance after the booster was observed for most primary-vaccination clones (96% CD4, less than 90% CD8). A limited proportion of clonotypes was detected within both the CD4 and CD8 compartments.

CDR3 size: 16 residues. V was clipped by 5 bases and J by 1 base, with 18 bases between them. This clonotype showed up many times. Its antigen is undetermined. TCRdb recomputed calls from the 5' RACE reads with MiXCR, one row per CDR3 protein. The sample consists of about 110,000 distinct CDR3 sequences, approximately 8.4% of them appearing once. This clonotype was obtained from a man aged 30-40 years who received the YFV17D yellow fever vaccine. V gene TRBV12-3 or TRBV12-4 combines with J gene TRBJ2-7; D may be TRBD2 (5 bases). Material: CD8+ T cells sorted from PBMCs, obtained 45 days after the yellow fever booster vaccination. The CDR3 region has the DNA TGTGCCAGCAGTCCGGCGGGTGGTGTGATTTCCTACGAGCAGTACTTC. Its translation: CASSPAGGVISYEQYF.